A selection of T cell receptor beta chains follows, all from one sample in a study of control samples from healthy donors and cancer patients. Some clones are missing from TCRdb's copy, which holds only in-frame ones; the method was immunoSEQ multiplex PCR. The top ten clones hold roughly 1.9% of a sample with around 2,300 clones, approximately 97% of them seen once. The sample comprised PBMCs. The source is a man aged 65-85 years with head and neck cancer. Each CDR3 is given with its conserved first and last residue. The order of the fields is clone size, V gene, D gene, J gene, CDR3 DNA, CDR3 protein. D genes are given only for firm matches. A clone size is listed for some rows: how often the clone was seen (once, few, many), or a class if it is expanded.

NA	TRBV5-6	TRBD1	TRBJ1-1	TGTGCCAGCAGCTTAGGACAGGGTATGTCTTTCTTT	CASSLGQGMSFF
NA	TRBV7-3	NA	TRBJ2-2	TGTGCCAGCAGCTTAAGGAACACCGGGGAGCTGTTTTTT	CASSLRNTGELFF
NA	TRBV19	NA	TRBJ2-3	TGTGCCAGTAGTATAGCGGGGTTAGATACGCAGTATTTT	CASSIAGLDTQYF
NA	TRBV11-2	NA	TRBJ1-5	TGTGCCAGCAGCTTAACGCGGTTGGGGCAGCCCCAGCATTTT	CASSLTRLGQPQHF
NA	TRBV3-1/TRBV3-2	TRBD1	TRBJ1-1	TGTGCCAGCAGCCAAGGGACCGGGACAGGGGGCACTGAAGCTTTCTTT	CASSQGTGTGGTEAFF
NA	TRBV5-1	TRBD1	TRBJ1-3	TGCGCCAGCAGCAGAGGGGGCGAAGGAAACACCATATATTTT	CASSRGGEGNTIYF
once	TRBV19	NA	TRBJ2-3	TGTGCCAGTAGTATTTACGGTGACACAGATACGCAGTATTTT	CASSIYGDTDTQYF
NA	TRBV29-1	NA	TRBJ2-5	TGCAGCGTTGAAGGTGTGGGGGACGCCTCCCAAGAGACCCAGTACTTC	CSVEGVGDASQETQYF
NA	TRBV14	NA	TRBJ1-2	TGTGCCAGCAGTCACCGGGTGGGGGAAGATGGCTACACCTTC	CASSHRVGEDGYTF
NA	TRBV5-1	NA	TRBJ1-6	TGCGCCAGCAGCCGCCCTGGGGGCGCAGAATCACCCCTCCACTTT	CASSRPGGAESPLHF
NA	TRBV7-8	NA	TRBJ1-1	TGTGCCAGCAGCTTAGCCGGGGTGGGCACTGAAGCTTTCTTT	CASSLAGVGTEAFF
NA	TRBV2	NA	TRBJ2-7	TGTGCCAGCAGTGACAGGGGTAGGGAGCAGTACTTC	CASSDRGREQYF
NA	TRBV25-1	TRBD2	TRBJ2-5	TGTGCCAGCAGTGTATCGGGACTAGCGCCCAAAGAGACCCAGTACTTC	CASSVSGLAPKETQYF
once	TRBV6-4	NA	TRBJ2-2	TGTGCCAGCAGTGCCGAGAGGGGGAACACCGGGGAGCTGTTTTTT	CASSAERGNTGELFF
NA	TRBV28	NA	TRBJ2-4	TGTGCCAGCAGTTTACAGGGGGCCAAAAACATTCAGTACTTC	CASSLQGAKNIQYF
NA	TRBV19	TRBD2	TRBJ2-5	TGTGCCAGTGGGGCTAGCGGGGGGTTAGAGACCCAGTACTTC	CASGASGGLETQYF
NA	TRBV11-3	NA	TRBJ2-7	TGTGCCAGCCGTGGCAGGGGAACCTACGAGCAGTACTTC	CASRGRGTYEQYF
NA	TRBV24-1	NA	TRBJ1-2	TGTGCCACCAGTGATTTCGCAGGGCACGGCTACACCTTC	CATSDFAGHGYTF
NA	TRBV21-1	NA	TRBJ2-7	TGTGCCAGCAGCTGCCGAGACAGGCCCTACGAGCAGTACTTC	CASSCRDRPYEQYF
NA	TRBV28	TRBD1	TRBJ1-4	TGTGCCACCACAGGGGGAAGAACTAATGAAAAACTGTTTTTT	CATTGGRTNEKLFF
NA	TRBV2	NA	TRBJ1-5	TGTGCCAGCAGTGGACCTTCGGGGATAGGTCAGCCCCAGCATTTT	CASSGPSGIGQPQHF
NA	TRBV2	NA	TRBJ2-7	TGTGCCAGCAGCGGATCCTACGAGCAGTACTTC	CASSGSYEQYF
once	TRBV11-3	NA	TRBJ1-1	TGTGCCAGCAGATTCCTGTCAGGGTTGAACACTGAAGCTTTCTTT	CASRFLSGLNTEAFF
NA	TRBV7-6	TRBD1	TRBJ2-5	TGTGCCAGCAGCTTAGGGACAGGGAGACAAGAGACCCAGTACTTC	CASSLGTGRQETQYF
NA	TRBV3-1/TRBV3-2	NA	TRBJ1-3	TGTGCCAGCAGAAAAGACGAGATTGACGGAAGCACCATATATTTT	CASRKDEIDGSTIYF
NA	TRBV5-1	TRBD1	TRBJ2-6	TGCGCCAGCAGCCCCGGGACAGGCGACTCTGGGGCCAACGTCCTGACTTTC	CASSPGTGDSGANVLTF
NA	TRBV10-3	NA	TRBJ2-7	TGTGCCATCAGCCGAGGGTTGAACTACGAGCAGTACTTC	CAISRGLNYEQYF
NA	TRBV5-4	NA	TRBJ1-5	TGTGCCAGCAGCTTGGAGAATCAGCCCCAGCATTTT	CASSLENQPQHF
NA	TRBV27	NA	TRBJ1-6	TGTGCCAGCAGTTTACCAGGGGAAAATTCACCCCTCCACTTT	CASSLPGENSPLHF
NA	TRBV7-8	NA	TRBJ1-3	TGTGCCAGCAGCTTAGACCGGCCCGCGAGCTCTGGAAACACCATATATTTT	CASSLDRPASSGNTIYF
NA	TRBV3-1/TRBV3-2	NA	TRBJ2-5	TGTGCCAGCGCCGGACAGCCCGCTGCGGAGACCCAGTACTTC	CASAGQPAAETQYF
NA	TRBV7-9	TRBD1	TRBJ1-1	TGTGCCAGCAGCTCGACAGGGGGCAGGACTGAAGCTTTCTTT	CASSSTGGRTEAFF
NA	TRBV6-1	TRBD2	TRBJ2-1	TGTGCCAGCAGTGATGGGACTAGCGGGGGGACCTACAATGAGCAGTTCTTC	CASSDGTSGGTYNEQFF
NA	TRBV7-8	NA	TRBJ2-7	TGTGCCAGCAGCTTAACCCCCTACGAGCAGTACTTC	CASSLTPYEQYF
NA	TRBV5-1	NA	TRBJ2-4	TGCGCCAGCAGCCTCCCAGGGACCAAAAACATTCAGTACTTC	CASSLPGTKNIQYF
NA	TRBV6-2/TRBV6-3	TRBD1	TRBJ1-2	TGTGCCAGCAGCCGCCCGGGACAGGCAGATTTC	CASSRPGQADF
NA	TRBV4-3	NA	TRBJ2-7	TGCGCCAGCAGCCAAGTGGGGAGAGGGTACGAGCAGTACTTC	CASSQVGRGYEQYF
NA	TRBV6-5	TRBD1	TRBJ1-6	TGTGCCAGCAGTCAATTCGGACAGGGTCGGTCACCCCTCCACTTT	CASSQFGQGRSPLHF
NA	TRBV5-1	NA	TRBJ2-3	TGCGCCAGCAGCTCAGAGGGGGGCAGCACAGATACGCAGTATTTT	CASSSEGGSTDTQYF
NA	TRBV10-1	TRBD1	TRBJ1-3	TGCGCCAGCGAGGGACAGGGGACACCCTCTGGAAACACCATATATTTT	CASEGQGTPSGNTIYF
once	TRBV6-2/TRBV6-3	TRBD1	TRBJ2-5	TGTGCCAGCAGTTACTCGAGGACAGGGAGAGAGACCCAGTACTTC	CASSYSRTGRETQYF
NA	TRBV27	TRBD2	TRBJ2-1	TGTGCCAGCAGTCCCTGGTGGGGTAGCGGGGCCTACAATGAGCAGTTCTTC	CASSPWWGSGAYNEQFF
NA	TRBV11-3	TRBD2	TRBJ2-4	TGTGCCAGCAGCCTTAGCGGGGCCCTCACGTACTTC	CASSLSGALTYF
NA	TRBV19	NA	TRBJ2-4	TGTGCCAGTACTCATACTGGAGCCAAAAACATTCAGTACTTC	CASTHTGAKNIQYF
NA	TRBV7-9	NA	TRBJ1-1	TGTGCCAGCAGCGTCATGGGGGGCACTGAAGCTTTCTTT	CASSVMGGTEAFF
once	TRBV2	TRBD2	TRBJ2-2	TGTGCCTGCCGGAAGCGGGAGATAACCGGGGAGCTGTTTTTT	CACRKREITGELFF
NA	TRBV3-1/TRBV3-2	NA	TRBJ2-7	TGTGCCAGCAGCCACAGGGGTACCTACGAGCAGTACTTC	CASSHRGTYEQYF
NA	TRBV6-5	NA	TRBJ1-2	TGTGCCAGCACCCCGGGAAGGGGCGGCTATGGCTACACCTTC	CASTPGRGGYGYTF
once	TRBV6-5	TRBD2	TRBJ2-5	TGTGCCAGCAGTTACTCGACCCAGCGGGAAAAGACCCAGTACTTC	CASSYSTQREKTQYF
NA	TRBV18	NA	TRBJ1-5	TGTGCCAGCTCACCAGAGGGGGGGGGCAATCAGCCCCAGCATTTT	CASSPEGGGNQPQHF
NA	TRBV18	TRBD1	TRBJ2-7	TGTGCCAGCTCACTGACAGGGGGCGGAACCTACGAGCAGTACTTC	CASSLTGGGTYEQYF
NA	TRBV25-1	NA	TRBJ1-1	TGTGCCAGCAGTGAATATAGGGGGGGCGGCACTGAAGCTTTCTTT	CASSEYRGGGTEAFF
NA	TRBV11-2	TRBD1	TRBJ1-1	TGTGCCAGCAGCTCAGGGGGCTTGGGGTATGACACTGAAGCTTTCTTT	CASSSGGLGYDTEAFF